The clone carrying this T cell receptor (beta chain) was counted only a few times. Antigen unknown. This entry belongs to a study of regulatory T cells in long-lasting Graves disease. Study findings and constraints: Preferential use of TRBV28, TRBJ1-2 and TRBJ2-5 was seen in persistent disease.

V was clipped by 2 bases and J by 1 base, with 6 bases between them. Germline V CDR1 and CDR2: SQVTM, ANQGSEA. The CDR3 totals 13 residues. TCR beta libraries were built with iRepertoire HTBI primers and Arm-PCR of CDR3 regions. TCRdb analysed the multiplex PCR reads with MiXCR anew, one entry per CDR3 protein. Here the sample spans some 400,000 distinct CDR3 sequences, approximately 15% being singletons. Time point noted: newly diagnosed GD, antithyroid drugs for less than 3 months. The authors made the TCR library using RNA they extracted from PBMCs. Another study also made use of these data, one on T cells in Graves' hyperthyroidism and ophthalmopathy. According to that study: TCR CDR3 regions were first amplified by RT-PCR with HTBI primers.

The rearrangement links TRBV29-1 to TRBJ2-4, with D possibly TRBD1 on 6 matching bases. The receptor comes from a young woman with Graves disease. This material consisted of peripheral blood mononuclear cells (PBMCs), taken at new diagnosis, from a patient treated with antithyroid drugs. The CDR3 loop reads CSVERGAKNIQYF. The DNA of the CDR3 is TGCAGCGTTGAAAGGGGGGCCAAAAACATTCAGTACTTC.